The 10 T cell receptor beta chains given below trace back to one sample, sequenced in a study of sequential checkpoint blockade in melanoma. Treatment specified: randomized to nivolumab then ipilimumab (arm A) or the reverse (arm B). Sequencing was performed with immunoSEQ multiplex PCR; in TCRdb, only in-frame clones are kept and a portion is missing. Here the sample spans roughly 10,000 clones, around 56% being singletons. The sample here was CD8+ T cells sorted from blood (inferred from file names), taken from a patient given nivolumab and ipilimumab in sequence. These receptors originate from a human donor with melanoma.

This rearrangement joins TRBV6-5 to TRBJ1-2; D is unresolved. Trimming cost V 8 bases and J 2 bases, with 15 bases left between them. The CDR3 covers 14 residues. CDR1 and CDR2 from the germline V gene are MNHEY and SVGAGI. CDR3 nucleotides: TGTGCCAGCGGCCCAATGTCCTCCAACTATGGCTACACCTTC. Translated: CASGPMSSNYGYTF.

This clone is a singleton in its sample. The gene calls are TRBV27 and TRBJ2-7; maybe TRBD2 (5 bases). Germline V gives CDR1 MNHEY, CDR2 SMNVEV (reference sequence). Trimming stripped 5 bases from V and 9 bases from J, with 17 bases between. There are 13 residues in the CDR3. CDR3 DNA: TGTGCCAGCAGTCAATCGGCGAGGGAAGCGCAGTACTTC. This encodes CASSQSAREAQYF.

The rearrangement uses TRBV15 and TRBJ1-1; D is uncertain. The CDR3 spans 12 residues. Trimming shortened V by 1 base and J by 2 bases, and 2 bases separated the two germline ends. CDR1 and CDR2 (germline): LNHNV, YYDKDF (reference sequence). The chain's CDR3 is CATSRANTEAFF. The CDR3 bases are TGTGCCACCAGCAGAGCTAACACTGAAGCTTTCTTT.

This clone turned up a few times. The rearrangement uses TRBV7-6 and TRBJ2-1, with D maybe TRBD2 (7 bases). With 3 bases removed from V and 7 bases from J, the gap between germline ends came to 16 bases. The CDR3 runs 15 residues. Germline V gene lookup returns CDR1 SGHVS and CDR2 FNYEAQ. This CDR3 reads CASSLGGAYENEQFF. CDR3 nucleotides: TGTGCCAGCAGCTTGGGGGGGGCTTATGAGAATGAGCAGTTCTTC. Full variable domain (rest looked up from reference TRBV7-6 and TRBJ2-1): GAGVSQSPRYKVTKRGQDVALRCDPISGHVSLYWYRQALGQGPEFLTYFNYEAQQDKSGLPNDRFSAERPEGSISTLTIQRTEQRDSAMYRCASSLGGAYENEQFFGPGTRLTVL.

This clone ranks as medium-sized. V usage is TRBV27 and J usage is TRBJ1-5; 7 positions agree with TRBD1. Germline V lookup: CDR1 MNHEY, CDR2 SMNVEV (reference sequence). With 0 bases clipped from V and 5 bases from J, the junction kept 1 base outside the gene matches. This CDR3 spans 14 amino acids. This CDR3 is CASSLSGGYQPQHF. The CDR3 DNA sequence: TGTGCCAGCAGTTTATCAGGGGGCTATCAGCCCCAGCATTTT.

In this sample, this clone turned up once. V and J are TRBV28 and TRBJ2-3, with TRBD2 identical over 8 bases. There are 14 residues in the CDR3. The germline V gene has CDR1 MDHEN and CDR2 SYDVKM. V shed 7 bases and J 0 bases; nucleotides not matched to a gene: 3. The CDR3 coding sequence is TGTGCCAGCAAGGCTAGCGGGAGCACAGATACGCAGTATTTT. This codes for CASKASGSTDTQYF.

This clone was counted only a few times. This chain joins TRBV7-6 and TRBJ2-1; 7 bases are shared with TRBD1. J lost 2 bases, V lost 1 base, and 5 bases had no gene match. This CDR3 is 16 amino acids long. Germline-derived CDR1 and CDR2 are SGHVS and FNYEAQ. As DNA, the CDR3 is TGTGCCAGCAGCTTAGAAGGGGGCCCCCCCTACAATGAGCAGTTCTTC. This codes for CASSLEGGPPYNEQFF.

The V gene is TRBV5-6, the J gene TRBJ2-7; TRBD1 might be the D (6 bases). V was clipped by 4 bases and J by 2 bases, with 16 bases between them. Per the germline V gene, CDR1 is SGHDT and CDR2 is YYEEEE. This CDR3 region has 15 residues. As DNA, the CDR3 is TGTGCCAGCAGCGCTACAGGGCCCGATCCCTACGAGCAGTACTTC. Translated: CASSATGPDPYEQYF.

The rearrangement uses TRBV2 and TRBJ1-1, with 9 bases identical to TRBD1. V trimming: 8 bases; J trimming: 5 bases; junction bases outside the gene matches: 6. The CDR3 has 13 residues. Germline CDR1 and CDR2: SNHLY and FYNNEI. The CDR3 DNA reads TGTGCCAGCTCAACAGGGGGCTGGACTGAAGCTTTCTTT. Translation gives CASSTGGWTEAFF. The full variable domain, rest sourced from reference TRBV2 and TRBJ1-1, is EPEVTQTPSHQVTQMGQEVILRCVPISNHLYFYWYRQILGQKVEFLVSFYNNEISEKSEIFDDQFSVERPDGSNFTLKIRSTKLEDSAMYFCASSTGGWTEAFFGQGTRLTVV.

The J gene is TRBJ2-7, the V gene TRBV30; 8 positions agree with TRBD1. The CDR3 consists of 13 residues. Germline V lookup: CDR1 GTSNPN, CDR2 SVGIG (reference sequence). Trimming cost V 1 base and J 5 bases; bases outside gene matches: 4. The CDR3 sequence is CAWSEWGQDEQYF. CDR3 DNA: TGTGCCTGGAGTGAATGGGGACAGGACGAGCAGTACTTC.